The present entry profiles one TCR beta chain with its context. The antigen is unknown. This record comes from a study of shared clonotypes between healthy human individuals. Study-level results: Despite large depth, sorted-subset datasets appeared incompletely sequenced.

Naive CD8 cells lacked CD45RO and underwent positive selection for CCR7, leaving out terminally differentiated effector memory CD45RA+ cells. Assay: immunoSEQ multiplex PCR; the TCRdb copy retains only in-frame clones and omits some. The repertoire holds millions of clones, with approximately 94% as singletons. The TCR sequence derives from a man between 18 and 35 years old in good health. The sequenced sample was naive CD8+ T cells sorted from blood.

CDR3 amino acids: CASSQESTGMGYEKLFF. In DNA form, the CDR3 reads TGCGCCAGCAGCCAAGAAAGTACAGGAATGGGATATGAAAAACTGTTTTTT. The V call is TRBV4-1, the J call TRBJ1-4, with a possible D match to TRBD1 (5 bases). There are 17 residues in the CDR3. Per the germline V gene, CDR1 is MGHRA and CDR2 is YSYEKL. Between the trimmed V and J ends, which lost 0 bases and 6 bases, there was a span of 17 bases.